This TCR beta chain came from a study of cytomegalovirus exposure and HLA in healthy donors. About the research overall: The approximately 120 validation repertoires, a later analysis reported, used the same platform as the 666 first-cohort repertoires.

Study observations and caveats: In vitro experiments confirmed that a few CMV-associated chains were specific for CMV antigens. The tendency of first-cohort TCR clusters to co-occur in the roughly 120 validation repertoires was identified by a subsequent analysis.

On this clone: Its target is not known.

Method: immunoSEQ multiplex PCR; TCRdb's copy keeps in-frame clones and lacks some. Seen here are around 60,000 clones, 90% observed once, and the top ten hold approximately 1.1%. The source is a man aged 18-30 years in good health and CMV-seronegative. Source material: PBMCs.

This chain's CDR3 is CASRAGLAGGPSYEQYF. CDR3 bases: TGTGCCAGCAGAGCGGGACTAGCGGGAGGGCCGTCCTATGAGCAGTACTTC. V and J are TRBV21-1 and TRBJ2-7; the table names TRBD2, a call not compared with the DNA. TRBV21-1 corresponds to a pseudogene. CDR3 length: 17 amino acids.